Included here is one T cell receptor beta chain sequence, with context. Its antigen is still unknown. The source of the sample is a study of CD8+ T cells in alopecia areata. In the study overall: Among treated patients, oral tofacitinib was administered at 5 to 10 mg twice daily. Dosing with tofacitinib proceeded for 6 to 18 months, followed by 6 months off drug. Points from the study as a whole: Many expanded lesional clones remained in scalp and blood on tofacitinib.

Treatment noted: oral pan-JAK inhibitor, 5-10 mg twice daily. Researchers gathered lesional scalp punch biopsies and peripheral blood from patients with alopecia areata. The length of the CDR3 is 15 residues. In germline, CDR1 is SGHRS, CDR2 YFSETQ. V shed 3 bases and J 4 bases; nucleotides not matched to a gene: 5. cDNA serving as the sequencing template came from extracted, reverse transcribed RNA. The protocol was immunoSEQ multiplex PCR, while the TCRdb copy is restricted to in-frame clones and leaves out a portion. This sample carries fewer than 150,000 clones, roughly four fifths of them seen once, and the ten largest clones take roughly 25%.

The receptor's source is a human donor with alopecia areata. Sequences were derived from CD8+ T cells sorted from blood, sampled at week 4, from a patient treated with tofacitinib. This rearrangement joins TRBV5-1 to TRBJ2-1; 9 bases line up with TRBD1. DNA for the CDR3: TGCGCCAGCAGCTGGAGGACAGGGGAATACAATGAGCAGTTCTTC. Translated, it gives CASSWRTGEYNEQFF.